The TCR beta chain under discussion was sequenced for a study of T cell responses to AZD1222 COVID-19 vaccine. Study-wide results and caveats: Baseline serostatus was positive in only a handful of AZD1222 recipients. Possibly, clonal diversity was underestimated; donors were largely white British and included more females. Once two AZD1222 doses were given, Spike-specific TCR breadth and depth went up.

Some second doses came at about 4 weeks and others at about 12 weeks; these were pooled. A word on this clone: Antigen unknown.

Produced via immunoSEQ multiplex PCR; TCRdb's table is partial and in-frame only. This table has around 100,000 clones, approximately 81% appearing once. The TCR comes from an adult who received the AZD1222 COVID-19 vaccine. The sample in question was peripheral blood, obtained 28 days after the second AZD1222 dose.

Here the CDR3 DNA reads TGTGCCAGCAGCTTCAACCGGGGGAACAATGAGCAGTTCTTC. It codes for CASSFNRGNNEQFF. The V call is TRBV13, the J call TRBJ2-1; D is possibly TRBD2 (6 bases). CDR3 length equals 14 residues. Germline lookup yields CDR1 PRHDT and CDR2 FYEKMQ (reference sequence). V was cut by 3 bases and J by 5 bases, with 11 bases left in between.